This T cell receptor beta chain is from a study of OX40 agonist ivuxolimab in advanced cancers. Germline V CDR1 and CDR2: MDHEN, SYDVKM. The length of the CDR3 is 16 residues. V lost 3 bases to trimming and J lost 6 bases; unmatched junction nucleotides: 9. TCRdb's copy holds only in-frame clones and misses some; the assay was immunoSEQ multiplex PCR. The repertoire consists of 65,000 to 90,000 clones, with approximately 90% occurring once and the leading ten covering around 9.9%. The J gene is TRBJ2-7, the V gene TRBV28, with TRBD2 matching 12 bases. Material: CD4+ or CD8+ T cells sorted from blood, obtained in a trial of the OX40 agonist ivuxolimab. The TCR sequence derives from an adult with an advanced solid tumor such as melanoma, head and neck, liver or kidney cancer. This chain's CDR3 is CASSFPSGRERGEQYF. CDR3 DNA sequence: TGTGCCAGCAGTTTCCCTAGCGGGAGGGAACGAGGCGAGCAGTACTTC. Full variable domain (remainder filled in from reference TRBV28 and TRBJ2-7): DVKVTQSSRYLVKRTGEKVFLECVQDMDHENMFWYRQDPGLGLRLIYFSYDVKMKEKGDIPEGYSVSREKKERFSLILESASTNQTSMYLCASSFPSGRERGEQYFGPGTRLTVT.